The clone carrying this TCR beta chain has a handful of counts. The antigen remains undetermined. This entry comes from a study of OX40 agonist ivuxolimab in advanced cancers. Whole-study results and caveats: Relatively little clonal expansion, among the lowest observed, appeared in partial responders at 0.1-3.0 mg/kg.

The protocol was immunoSEQ multiplex PCR, while the TCRdb copy is restricted to in-frame clones and leaves out a portion. This sample has about 36,000 clones, with around 77% found just once. Germline assignment: CDR1 PRHDT and CDR2 FYEKMQ (reference sequence). CDR3 length: 15 residues. The ends were cut back, 4 bases at V and 0 bases at J, with 13 bases in the middle. The receptor's source is an adult with an advanced solid tumor such as melanoma, head and neck, liver or kidney cancer. V usage is TRBV13 and J usage is TRBJ2-7; tentatively, D is TRBD1 (6 bases). Sequencing used CD4+ or CD8+ T cells sorted from blood, obtained in a trial of the OX40 agonist ivuxolimab. The CDR3 sequence: CASSYRTVSSYEQYF. CDR3 nucleotide sequence: TGTGCCAGCAGCTACAGGACAGTTAGCTCCTACGAGCAGTACTTC.